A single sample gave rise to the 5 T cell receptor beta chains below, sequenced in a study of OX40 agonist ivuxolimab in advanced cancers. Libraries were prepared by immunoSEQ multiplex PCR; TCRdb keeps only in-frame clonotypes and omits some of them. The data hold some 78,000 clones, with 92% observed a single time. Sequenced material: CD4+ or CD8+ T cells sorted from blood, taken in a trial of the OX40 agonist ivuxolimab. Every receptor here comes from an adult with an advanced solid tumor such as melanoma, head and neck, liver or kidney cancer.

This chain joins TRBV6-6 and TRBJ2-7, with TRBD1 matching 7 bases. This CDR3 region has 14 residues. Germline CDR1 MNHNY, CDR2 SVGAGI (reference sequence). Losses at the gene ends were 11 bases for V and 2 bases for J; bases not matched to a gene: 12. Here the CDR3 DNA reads TGTGCCGGCAACGGAAGGGGGCTCCCCTACGAGCAGTACTTC. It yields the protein CAGNGRGLPYEQYF.

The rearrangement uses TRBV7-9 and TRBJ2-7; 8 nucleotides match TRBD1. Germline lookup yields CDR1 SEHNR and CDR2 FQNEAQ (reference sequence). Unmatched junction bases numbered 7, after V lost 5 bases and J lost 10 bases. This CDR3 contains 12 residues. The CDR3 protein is CASSVSQGAQYF. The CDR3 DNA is TGTGCCAGCAGCGTTAGCCAGGGGGCTCAGTACTTC.

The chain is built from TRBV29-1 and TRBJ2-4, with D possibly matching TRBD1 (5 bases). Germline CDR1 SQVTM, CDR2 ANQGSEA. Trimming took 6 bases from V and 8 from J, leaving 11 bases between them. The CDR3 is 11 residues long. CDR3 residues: CSVSVGDIQYF. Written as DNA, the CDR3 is TGCAGCGTGTCCGTAGGGGACATTCAGTACTTC.

CDR3 in DNA: TGCGCCAGCAGCTTGGGGCCCCCTTCGAGCGGCAGCTCCTACGAGCAGTACTTC. Translation gives CASSLGPPSSGSSYEQYF. The chain has TRBV5-1 and TRBJ2-7, with a tentative D call TRBD2 (5 bases). With 0 bases removed from V and 0 bases from J, the gap between germline ends came to 19 bases. This CDR3 has 18 amino acids. Germline V lookup: CDR1 SGHRS, CDR2 YFSETQ.

DNA of the CDR3: TGTGCCAGCAGCCACCCCGGACAGGAGACTTACGAGCAGTACTTC. It specifies CASSHPGQETYEQYF. This chain connects TRBV4-2 to TRBJ2-7, with 7 bases identical to TRBD1. This CDR3 region has 15 residues. Germline CDR1 is LGHNA and CDR2 is YNFKEQ. V shed 3 bases, J shed 4 bases, and the junction held 9 bases outside the gene matches.